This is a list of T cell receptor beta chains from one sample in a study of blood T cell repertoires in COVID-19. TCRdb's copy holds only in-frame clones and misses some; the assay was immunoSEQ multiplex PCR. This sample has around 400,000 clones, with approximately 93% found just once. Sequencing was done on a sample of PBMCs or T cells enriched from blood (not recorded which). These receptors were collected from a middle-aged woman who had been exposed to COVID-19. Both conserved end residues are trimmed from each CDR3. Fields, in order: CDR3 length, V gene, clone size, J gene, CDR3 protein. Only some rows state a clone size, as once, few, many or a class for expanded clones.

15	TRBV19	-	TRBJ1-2	ASSFRTGELRDYGYT
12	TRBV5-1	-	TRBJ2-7	ASSWGTGGYEQY
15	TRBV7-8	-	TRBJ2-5	ASSLRDTVRQEQTQY
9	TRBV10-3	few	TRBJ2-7	AISDHTLEY
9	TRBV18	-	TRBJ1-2	ASSRNYGYT
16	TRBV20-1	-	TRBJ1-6	SASKGQGIGGYNSPLH
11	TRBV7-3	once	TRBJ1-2	ASSLGGSGGYT
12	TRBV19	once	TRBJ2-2	ASSIDGGTGELF
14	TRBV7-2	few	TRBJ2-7	ASSLESRDRASEQY
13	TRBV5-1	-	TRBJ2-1	ASSLSGTIYNEQF
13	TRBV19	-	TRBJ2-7	ASSIARTSGNEQY
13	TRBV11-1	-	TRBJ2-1	ASSPLAGPYNEQF
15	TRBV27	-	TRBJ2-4	ASSSLTLAGAVYIQY
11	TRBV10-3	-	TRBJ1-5	AISPGQGQPQH
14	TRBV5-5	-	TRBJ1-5	ASSLGGRGNNQPQH
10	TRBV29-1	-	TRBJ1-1	SYRVRDTEAF
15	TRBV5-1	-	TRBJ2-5	ASSSPAGQGLGETQY
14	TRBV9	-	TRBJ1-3	ASSQITGWAGNTIY
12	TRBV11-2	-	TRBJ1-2	ASNLVDKNYGYT
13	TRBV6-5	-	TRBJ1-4	ATRGHSPTNEKLF
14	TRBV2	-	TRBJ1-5	ASSSADRGRNQPQH
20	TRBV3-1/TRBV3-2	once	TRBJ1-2	ASSQVQGSRQGSKSTNYGYT
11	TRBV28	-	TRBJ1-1	ASRDTGGTEAF
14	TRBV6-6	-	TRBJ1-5	ASSSTDRGGNQPQH
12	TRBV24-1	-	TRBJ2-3	ATSGRGFTDTQY
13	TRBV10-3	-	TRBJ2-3	AISADWSSTDTQY
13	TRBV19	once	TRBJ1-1	ASSNGYRGDTEAF
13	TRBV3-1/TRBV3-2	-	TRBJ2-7	ASSQAIGASYEQY
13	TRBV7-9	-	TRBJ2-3	ASSLLAGAADTQY
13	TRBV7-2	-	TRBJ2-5	ASSLLGLAPMAQY
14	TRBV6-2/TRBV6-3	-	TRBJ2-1	ASSYSRTGGYNEQF
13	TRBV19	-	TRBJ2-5	ASSGMERVQETQY
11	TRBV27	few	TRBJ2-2	ASSRGNTGELF
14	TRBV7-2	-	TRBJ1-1	ASRTRDKILNTEAF
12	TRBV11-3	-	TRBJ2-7	ASSLDPGSQGQY
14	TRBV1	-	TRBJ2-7	TSSHREVAGRYEQY
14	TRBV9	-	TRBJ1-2	ASSPMVDRDNGGYT
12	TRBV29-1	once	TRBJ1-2	SVEDPTLNYGYT
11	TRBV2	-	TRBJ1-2	ASNRGQLYGYT
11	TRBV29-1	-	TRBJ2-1	SVEAAGVNEQF